The entry below describes one T cell receptor beta chain. The antigen remains undetermined. The data were produced by immunoSEQ multiplex PCR, yet TCRdb's version contains in-frame clones alone and is incomplete. The sample carries around 160,000 clones, about 91% recorded once. The data were taken from a study of T cell responses to AZD1222 COVID-19 vaccine. Findings and limits, study-wide: Repertoire sampling occurred only after the peak T cell response. Donors in the cohort were predominantly white British and more often female, and clonal diversity was possibly underestimated.

Second-dose groups at about 4 or about 12 weeks were pooled. V was pared by 4 bases and J by 6 bases, with 13 bases between. Germline V CDR1 and CDR2: MGHRA, YSYEKL. The CDR3 covers 14 residues. This TCR came from an adult who received the AZD1222 COVID-19 vaccine. Sequencing used peripheral blood, obtained 28 days after the second AZD1222 dose. V is TRBV4-1 and J is TRBJ2-1; no definite D call. In nucleotides, the CDR3 is TGCGCCAGCAGCCCCCTAGGACCTCGCAATGAGCAGTTCTTC. It codes for CASSPLGPRNEQFF.